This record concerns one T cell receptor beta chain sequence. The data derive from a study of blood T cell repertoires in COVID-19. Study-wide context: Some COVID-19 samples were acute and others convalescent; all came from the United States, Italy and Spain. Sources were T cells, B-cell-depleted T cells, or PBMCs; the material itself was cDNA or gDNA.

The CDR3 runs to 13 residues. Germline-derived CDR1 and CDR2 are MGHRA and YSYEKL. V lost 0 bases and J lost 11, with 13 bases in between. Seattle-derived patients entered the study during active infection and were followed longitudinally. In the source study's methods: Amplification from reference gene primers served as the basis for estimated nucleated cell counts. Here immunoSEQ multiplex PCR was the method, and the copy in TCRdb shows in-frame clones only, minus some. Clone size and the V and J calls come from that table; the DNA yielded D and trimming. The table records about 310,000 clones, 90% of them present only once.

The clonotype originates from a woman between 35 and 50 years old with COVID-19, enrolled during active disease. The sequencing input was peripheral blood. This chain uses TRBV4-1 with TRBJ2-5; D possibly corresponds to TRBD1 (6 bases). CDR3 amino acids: CASSQEQGLRQYF. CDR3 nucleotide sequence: TGCGCCAGCAGCCAAGAACAGGGATTACGACAGTACTTC.